One sample yielded the 14 T cell receptor beta chains listed below, sequenced in a study of T cell responses to AZD1222 COVID-19 vaccine. TCRdb's table, derived via immunoSEQ multiplex PCR, lists solely in-frame clones and lacks some. The sample contains under 200,000 clones, over 80% of which appear only once. Source: peripheral blood, taken on day 0 of AZD1222 vaccination. The receptors were sampled from an adult in good health.

V gene TRBV7-3 combines with J gene TRBJ2-5; D unclear. Germline V CDR1 and CDR2: SGHTA, FQGTGA. The V gene lost 2 bases and the J gene lost 5 bases, with 15 bases spanning the gap. This CDR3 has 15 residues. CDR3 in amino acids: CASSLEPLRKETQYF. CDR3 nucleotides: TGTGCCAGCAGCTTAGAGCCCCTCCGGAAGGAGACCCAGTACTTC.

The V and J genes are TRBV6-1 and TRBJ1-1, with unresolved D. Germline CDR1 MNHNS, CDR2 SASEGT. There are 15 residues in the CDR3. V was shortened by 3 bases and J by 4 bases, with 15 bases between the two germline ends. This CDR3 is CASSEIGGWGTEAFF. As DNA, the CDR3 is TGTGCCAGCAGTGAGATCGGAGGATGGGGCACTGAAGCTTTCTTT.

The sample holds a few counts of this clone. This chain joins TRBV10-1 and TRBJ1-4; D is ambiguous. The germline V gene encodes CDR1 WNHNN and CDR2 SYGVQD (reference sequence). There are 13 residues in the CDR3. V was clipped by 5 bases and J by 7 bases, with 11 bases between them. CDR3 bases: TGCGCCAGCAGTCCTCGGGCGGGTGAAAAACTGTTTTTT. Translation gives CASSPRAGEKLFF.

The chain is built from TRBV28 and TRBJ2-2; perhaps TRBD1 as D (5 bases). This CDR3 contains 17 residues. Per the germline V gene, CDR1 is MDHEN and CDR2 is SYDVKM. V lost 4 bases and J lost 1, with 16 bases in between. CDR3 coding DNA: TGTGCCAGCAGTTCCCAGGGATCTGCGAAGAACACCGGGGAGCTGTTTTTT. Amino acids: CASSSQGSAKNTGELFF.

The CDR3 DNA follows: TGTGCCAGCAGCCTTACTAGGAGGCGAACAGATACGCAGTATTTT. This sequence encodes CASSLTRRRTDTQYF. This sequence joins TRBV6-5 and TRBJ2-3; D possibly corresponds to TRBD2 (5 bases). CDR1 is MNHEY, CDR2 SVGAGI, per germline. CDR3 length equals 15 residues. V was cut by 6 bases and J by 3 bases, with 16 bases left in between.

The chain has TRBV21-1 and TRBJ2-6; TRBD1 is taken as the D call from the table, unchecked against the DNA. TRBV21-1 represents a pseudogene. This CDR3 spans 17 amino acids. In DNA form, the CDR3 reads TGTGCCAGCAGCAAGAGGCCACAGGGCTCGGGGGCCAACGTCCTGACTTTC. Its protein product is CASSKRPQGSGANVLTF.

About this clone itself: Additional DNA sequences in this sample encode the identical CDR3. J is TRBJ1-2 and V is TRBV12-3 or TRBV12-4, with 9 bases aligning to TRBD1. The CDR3 length is 13 residues. Germline trimming cut 5 bases from V and 3 bases from J; bases unmatched to any gene: 1. CDR3 in DNA: TGTGCCAGCAGTCGACAGGGGGACTATGGCTACACCTTC. Protein product: CASSRQGDYGYTF.

The V gene is TRBV6-2 or TRBV6-3, the J gene TRBJ2-5; the D gene is possibly TRBD2 (6 bases). The CDR3 sequence is 15 residues long. Germline CDR1 and CDR2: MNHEY and SVGEGT. The germline V and J ends were trimmed by 4 bases and 5 bases, with 17 bases remaining between them. Here the CDR3 DNA reads TGTGCCAGCAGTTCCGAGCGGGCTATAGGGGAGACCCAGTACTTC. Its translation: CASSSERAIGETQYF.

This chain connects TRBV24-1 to TRBJ1-2, with 9 bases that match TRBD1. V lost 5 bases, J lost 7 bases, and 10 bases stayed unmatched. Germline V gives CDR1 KGHDR, CDR2 SFDVKD. The length of the CDR3 is 15 residues. The CDR3 region has the DNA TGTGCCACCAGTGGAGGGACAGGGCTCCTTGGTGGCTACACCTTC. Protein: CATSGGTGLLGGYTF.

The rearrangement links TRBV6-2 or TRBV6-3 to TRBJ1-4, with a weak D call TRBD1 (6 bases). Deletions cut 4 bases from V and 4 bases from J, with 10 bases between. Germline CDR1 and CDR2: MNHEY and SVGEGT. The CDR3 has 14 amino acids. The CDR3 protein is CASSWQGRNEKLFF. The CDR3 nucleotides are TGTGCCAGCAGTTGGCAGGGGCGTAATGAAAAACTGTTTTTT.

This chain uses TRBV5-3 with TRBJ2-7; no clear D. TRBV5-3 is an ORF, with its function uncertain. Trimming cost V 4 bases and J 2 bases, with 10 bases left between them. This CDR3 spans 13 amino acids. For the CDR3, the DNA is TGTGCCAGAAGCGCGGATTTGCCCTACGAGCAGTACTTC. Protein product: CARSADLPYEQYF.

This chain connects TRBV28 to TRBJ1-3; TRBD1 matches at 8 bases. Losses at the gene ends were 6 bases for V and 0 bases for J; bases not matched to a gene: 7. This CDR3 contains 16 residues. CDR1 MDHEN and CDR2 SYDVKM come from the germline V gene. The CDR3 sequence: CASSSVDRVSGNTIYF. The CDR3 DNA reads TGTGCCAGCAGCTCGGTGGACAGGGTCTCTGGAAACACCATATATTTT.

The chain has TRBV19 and TRBJ1-6; D is perhaps TRBD1 (5 bases). This CDR3 region has 16 residues. Germline CDR1 reads LNHDA; CDR2 reads SQIVND (reference sequence). V dropped 5 bases and J dropped 7 bases, with 18 bases sitting between them. The DNA of the CDR3 is TGTGCCAGTAGTGTTCCGGGGCCTATAGGGAATTCACCCCTCCACTTT. Translation gives CASSVPGPIGNSPLHF.

This chain joins TRBV4-3 and TRBJ1-1, with no clear D. This CDR3 has 14 amino acids. Trimming removed 3 bases at V and 7 bases at J, with 15 bases between. Germline V gives CDR1 LGHNA, CDR2 YSLEER. CDR3 region: CASSQGRTLNEAFF. The CDR3 DNA follows: TGCGCCAGCAGCCAGGGCAGAACCTTAAATGAAGCTTTCTTT.